Below, one TCR beta chain is given with its context. These data originate in a study of blood T cell repertoires in COVID-19. Overall study: Samples came from the United States, Italy and Spain, spanning acute and convalescent COVID-19.

Per the authors' pipeline: How many nucleated cells were present was estimated from reference gene primer amplification. Libraries were prepared by immunoSEQ multiplex PCR; TCRdb keeps only in-frame clonotypes and omits some of them. The DNA was the basis for D and trimming; V, J and clone size are from that table. The sample contains roughly 250,000 clones, 80% to 85% of which appear only once. The CDR3 runs 16 residues. Germline CDR1 and CDR2: MDHEN and SYDVKM. V shed 6 bases and J 4 bases; nucleotides not matched to a gene: 11. Sequenced: peripheral blood. The chain uses TRBV28 and TRBJ1-5, with 8 nucleotides matching TRBD1. The sequence was obtained from a woman aged 55-70 years with active or convalescent COVID-19. The CDR3 spells CASSPRPGTGNQPQHF. The CDR3 DNA reads as TGTGCCAGCAGCCCCAGGCCGGGGACAGGAAATCAGCCCCAGCATTTT.